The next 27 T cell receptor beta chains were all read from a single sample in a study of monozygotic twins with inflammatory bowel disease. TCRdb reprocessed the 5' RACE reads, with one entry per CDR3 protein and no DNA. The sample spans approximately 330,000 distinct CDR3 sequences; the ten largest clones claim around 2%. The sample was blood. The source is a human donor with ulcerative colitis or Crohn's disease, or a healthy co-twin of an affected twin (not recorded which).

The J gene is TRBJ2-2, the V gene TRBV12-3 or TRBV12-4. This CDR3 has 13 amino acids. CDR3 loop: CASSPRTTGELFF.

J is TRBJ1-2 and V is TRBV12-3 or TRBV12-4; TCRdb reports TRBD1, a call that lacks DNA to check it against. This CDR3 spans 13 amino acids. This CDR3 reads CASSPDRLYGYTF.

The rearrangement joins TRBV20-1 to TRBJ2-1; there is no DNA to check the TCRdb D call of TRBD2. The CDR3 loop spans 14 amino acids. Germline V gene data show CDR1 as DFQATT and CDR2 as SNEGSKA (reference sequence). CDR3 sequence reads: CSAYTSGVRNEQFF.

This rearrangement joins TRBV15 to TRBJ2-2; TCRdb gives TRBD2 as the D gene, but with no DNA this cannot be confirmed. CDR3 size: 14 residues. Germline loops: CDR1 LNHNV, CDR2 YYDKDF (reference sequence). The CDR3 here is CATSPSLGTGELFF.

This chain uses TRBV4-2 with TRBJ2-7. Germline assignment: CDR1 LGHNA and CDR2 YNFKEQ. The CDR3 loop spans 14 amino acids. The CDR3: CASSHQRDSYEQYF.

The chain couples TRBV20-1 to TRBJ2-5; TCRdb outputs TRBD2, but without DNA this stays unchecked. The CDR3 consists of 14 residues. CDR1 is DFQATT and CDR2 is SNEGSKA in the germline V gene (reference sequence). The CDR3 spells CSANLGGPGETQYF.

The CDR3 protein is CSARDFLVGGSKGEQYF. The V gene is TRBV20-1, the J gene TRBJ2-7; TCRdb selects TRBD2, and the lack of DNA leaves this call unchecked. This CDR3 has 17 residues. Germline V gene sequence: CDR1 DFQATT, CDR2 SNEGSKA (reference sequence).

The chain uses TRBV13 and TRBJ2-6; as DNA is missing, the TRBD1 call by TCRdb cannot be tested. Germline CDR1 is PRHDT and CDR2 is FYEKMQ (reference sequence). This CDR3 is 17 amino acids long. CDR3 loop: CASSSGQGRSGANVLTF.

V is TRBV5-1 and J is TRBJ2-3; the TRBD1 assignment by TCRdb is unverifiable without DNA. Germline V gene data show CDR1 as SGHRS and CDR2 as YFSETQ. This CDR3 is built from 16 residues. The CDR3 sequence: CASSLDLDKATDTQYF.

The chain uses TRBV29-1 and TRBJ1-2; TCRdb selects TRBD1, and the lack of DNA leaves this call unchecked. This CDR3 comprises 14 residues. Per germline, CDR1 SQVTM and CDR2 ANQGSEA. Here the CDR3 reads CSVEDYRGNYGYTF.

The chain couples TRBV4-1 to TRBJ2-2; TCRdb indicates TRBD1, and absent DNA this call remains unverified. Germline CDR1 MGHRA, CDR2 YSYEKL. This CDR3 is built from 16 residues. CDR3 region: CASSQGAGKVTGELFF.

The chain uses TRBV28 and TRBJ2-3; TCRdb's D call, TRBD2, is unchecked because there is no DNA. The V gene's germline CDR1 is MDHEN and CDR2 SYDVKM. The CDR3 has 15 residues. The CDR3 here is CASSTSGSSTDTQYF.

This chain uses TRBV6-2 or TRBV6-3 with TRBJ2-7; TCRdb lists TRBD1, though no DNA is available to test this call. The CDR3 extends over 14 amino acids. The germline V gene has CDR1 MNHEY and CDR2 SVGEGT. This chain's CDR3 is CASSYRDNSYEQYF.

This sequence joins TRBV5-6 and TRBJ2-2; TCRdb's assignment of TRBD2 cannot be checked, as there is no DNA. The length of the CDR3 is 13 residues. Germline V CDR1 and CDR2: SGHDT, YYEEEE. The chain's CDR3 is CASSLSGRRELFF.

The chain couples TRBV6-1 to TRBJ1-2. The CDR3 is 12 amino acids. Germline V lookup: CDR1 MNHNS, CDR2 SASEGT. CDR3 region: CALEKFNYGYTF.

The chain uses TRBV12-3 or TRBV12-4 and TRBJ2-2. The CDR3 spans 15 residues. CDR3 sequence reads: CASSLATTNTGELFF.

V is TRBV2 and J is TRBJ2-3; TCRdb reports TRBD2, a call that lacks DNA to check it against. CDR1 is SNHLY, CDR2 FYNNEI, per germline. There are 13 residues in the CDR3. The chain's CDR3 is CASSREATDTQYF.

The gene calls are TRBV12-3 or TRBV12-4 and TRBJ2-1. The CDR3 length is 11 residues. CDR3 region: CASSQTTWQFF.

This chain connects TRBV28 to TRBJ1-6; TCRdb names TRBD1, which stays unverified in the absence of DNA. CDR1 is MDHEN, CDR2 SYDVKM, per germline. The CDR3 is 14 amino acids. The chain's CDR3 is CASSSTGEFSPLHF. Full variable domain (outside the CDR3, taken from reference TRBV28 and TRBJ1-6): DVKVTQSSRYLVKRTGEKVFLECVQDMDHENMFWYRQDPGLGLRLIYFSYDVKMKEKGDIPEGYSVSREKKERFSLILESASTNQTSMYLCASSSTGEFSPLHFGNGTRLTVT.

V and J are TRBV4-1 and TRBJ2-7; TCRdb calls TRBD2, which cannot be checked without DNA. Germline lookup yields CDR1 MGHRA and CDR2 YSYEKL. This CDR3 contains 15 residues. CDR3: CASSQGLAGLYEQYF.

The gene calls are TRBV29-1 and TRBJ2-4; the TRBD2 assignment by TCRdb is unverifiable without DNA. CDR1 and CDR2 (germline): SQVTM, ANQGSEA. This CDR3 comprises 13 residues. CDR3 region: CSVGDGSYDMQYF.

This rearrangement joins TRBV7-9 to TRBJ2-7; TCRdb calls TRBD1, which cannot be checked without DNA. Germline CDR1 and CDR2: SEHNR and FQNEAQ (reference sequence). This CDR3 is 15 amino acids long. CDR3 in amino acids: CASRHSAPGGYEQYF.

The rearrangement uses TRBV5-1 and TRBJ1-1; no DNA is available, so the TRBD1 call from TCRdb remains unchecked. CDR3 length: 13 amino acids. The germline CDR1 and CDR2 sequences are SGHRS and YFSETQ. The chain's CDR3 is CASSEDRGTEAFF.

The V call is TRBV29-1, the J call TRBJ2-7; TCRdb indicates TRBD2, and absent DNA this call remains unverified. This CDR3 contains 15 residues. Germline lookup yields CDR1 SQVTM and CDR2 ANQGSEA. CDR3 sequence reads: CSVTGLAGLNYEQYF.

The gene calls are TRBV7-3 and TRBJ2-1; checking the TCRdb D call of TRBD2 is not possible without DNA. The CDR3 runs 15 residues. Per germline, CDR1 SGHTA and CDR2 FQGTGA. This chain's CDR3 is CASSPNGGSFNEQFF. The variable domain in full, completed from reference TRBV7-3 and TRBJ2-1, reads GAGVSQTPSNKVTEKGKYVELRCDPISGHTALYWYRQSLGQGPEFLIYFQGTGAADDSGLPNDRFFAVRPEGSVSTLKIQRTERGDSAVYLCASSPNGGSFNEQFFGPGTRLTVL.

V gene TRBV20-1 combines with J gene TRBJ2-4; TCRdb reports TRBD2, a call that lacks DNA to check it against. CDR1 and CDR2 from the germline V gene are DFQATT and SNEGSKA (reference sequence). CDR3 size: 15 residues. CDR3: CSAFNERGGRNIQYF.

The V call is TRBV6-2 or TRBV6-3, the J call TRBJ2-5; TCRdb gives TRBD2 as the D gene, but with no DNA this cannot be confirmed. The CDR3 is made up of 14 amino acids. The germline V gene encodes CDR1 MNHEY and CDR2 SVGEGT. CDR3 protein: CASRASGGGETQYF.